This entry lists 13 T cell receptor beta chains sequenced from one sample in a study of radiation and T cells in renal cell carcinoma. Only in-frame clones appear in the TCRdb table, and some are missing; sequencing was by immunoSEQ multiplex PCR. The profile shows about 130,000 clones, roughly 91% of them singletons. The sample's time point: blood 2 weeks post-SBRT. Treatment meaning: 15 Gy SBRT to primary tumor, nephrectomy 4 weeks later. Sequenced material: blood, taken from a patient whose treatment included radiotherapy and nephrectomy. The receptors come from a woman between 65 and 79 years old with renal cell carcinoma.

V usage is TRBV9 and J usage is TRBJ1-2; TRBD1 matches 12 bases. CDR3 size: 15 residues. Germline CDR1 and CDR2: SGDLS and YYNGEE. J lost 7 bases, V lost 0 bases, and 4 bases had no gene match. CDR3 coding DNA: TGTGCCAGCAGCGTAGAAGAGGGACAGGGGGCTGGCTACACCTTC. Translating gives CASSVEEGQGAGYTF.

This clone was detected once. The CDR3 here is CASRPRGQNTEAFF. The DNA for the CDR3 is TGTGCCAGCAGACCCAGGGGGCAGAACACTGAAGCTTTCTTT. The chain joins TRBV2 to TRBJ1-1, with 8 bases matching TRBD1. CDR3 size: 14 residues. Germline V CDR1 and CDR2: SNHLY, FYNNEI. V shed 6 bases, J shed 1 base, and the junction held 4 bases outside the gene matches.

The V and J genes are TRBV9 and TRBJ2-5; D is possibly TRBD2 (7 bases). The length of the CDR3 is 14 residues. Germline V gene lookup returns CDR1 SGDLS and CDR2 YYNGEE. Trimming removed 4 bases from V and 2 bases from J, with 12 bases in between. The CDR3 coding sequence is TGTGCCAGCAGCCCCGGGGGGCGGCAAGAGACCCAGTACTTC. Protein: CASSPGGRQETQYF. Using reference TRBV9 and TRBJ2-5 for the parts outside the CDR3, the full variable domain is DSGVTQTPKHLITATGQRVTLRCSPRSGDLSVYWYQQSLDQGLQFLIQYYNGEERAKGNILERFSAQQFPDLHSELNLSSLELGDSALYFCASSPGGRQETQYFGPGTRLLVL.

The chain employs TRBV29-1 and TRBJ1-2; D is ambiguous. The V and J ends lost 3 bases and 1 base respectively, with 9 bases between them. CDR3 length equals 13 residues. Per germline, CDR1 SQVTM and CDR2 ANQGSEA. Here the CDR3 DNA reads TGCAGCGTTGATAGGACTGATAACTATGGCTACACCTTC. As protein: CSVDRTDNYGYTF. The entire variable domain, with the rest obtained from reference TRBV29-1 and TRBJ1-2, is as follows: SAVISQKPSRDICQRGTSLTIQCQVDSQVTMMFWYRQQPGQSLTLIATANQGSEATYESGFVIDKFPISRPNLTFSTLTVSNMSPEDSSIYLCSVDRTDNYGYTFGSGTRLTVV.

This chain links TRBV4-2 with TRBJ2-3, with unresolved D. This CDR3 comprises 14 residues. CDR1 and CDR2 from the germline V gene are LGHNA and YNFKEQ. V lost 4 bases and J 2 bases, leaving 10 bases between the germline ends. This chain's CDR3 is CASSPLGTTDTQYF. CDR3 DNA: TGTGCCAGCAGCCCGCTAGGTACCACAGATACGCAGTATTTT.

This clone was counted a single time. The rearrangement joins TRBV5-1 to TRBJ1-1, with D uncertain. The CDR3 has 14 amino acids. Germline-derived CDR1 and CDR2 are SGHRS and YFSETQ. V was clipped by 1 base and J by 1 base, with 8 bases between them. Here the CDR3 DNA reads TGCGCCAGCAGCTTGCTACAGACGAACACTGAAGCTTTCTTT. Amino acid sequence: CASSLLQTNTEAFF.

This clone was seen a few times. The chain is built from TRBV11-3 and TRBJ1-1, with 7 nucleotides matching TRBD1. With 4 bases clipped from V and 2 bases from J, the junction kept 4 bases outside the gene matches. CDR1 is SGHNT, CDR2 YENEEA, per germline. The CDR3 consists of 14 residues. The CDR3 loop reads CASSWDSLNTEAFF. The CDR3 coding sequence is TGTGCCAGCAGCTGGGACAGCCTTAACACTGAAGCTTTCTTT.

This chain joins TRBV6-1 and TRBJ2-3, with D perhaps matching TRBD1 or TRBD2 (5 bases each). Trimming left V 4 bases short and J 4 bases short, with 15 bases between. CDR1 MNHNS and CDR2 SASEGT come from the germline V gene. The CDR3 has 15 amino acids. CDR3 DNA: TGTGCCAGCAGTGGCCCAGGGTCAGCGGCAGATACGCAGTATTTT. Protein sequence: CASSGPGSAADTQYF.

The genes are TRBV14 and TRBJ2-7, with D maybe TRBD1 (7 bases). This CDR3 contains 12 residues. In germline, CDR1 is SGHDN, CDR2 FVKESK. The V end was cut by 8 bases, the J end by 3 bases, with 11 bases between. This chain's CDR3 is CASSGGYYEQYF. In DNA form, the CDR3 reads TGTGCCAGCTCAGGGGGGTACTACGAGCAGTACTTC.

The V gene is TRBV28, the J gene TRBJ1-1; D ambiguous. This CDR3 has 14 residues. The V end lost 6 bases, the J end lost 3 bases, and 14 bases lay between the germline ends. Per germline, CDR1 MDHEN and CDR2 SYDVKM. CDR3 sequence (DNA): TGTGCCAGCAGGCCCCCCGGGAGTTACACTGAAGCTTTCTTT. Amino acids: CASRPPGSYTEAFF. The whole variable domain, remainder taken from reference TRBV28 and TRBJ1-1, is DVKVTQSSRYLVKRTGEKVFLECVQDMDHENMFWYRQDPGLGLRLIYFSYDVKMKEKGDIPEGYSVSREKKERFSLILESASTNQTSMYLCASRPPGSYTEAFFGQGTRLTVV.

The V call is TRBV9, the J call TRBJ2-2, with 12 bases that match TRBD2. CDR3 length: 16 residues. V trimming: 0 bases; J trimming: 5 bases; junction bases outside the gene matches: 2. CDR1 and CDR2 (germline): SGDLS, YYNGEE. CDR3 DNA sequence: TGTGCCAGCAGCGTAGCTAGCGGGGGGGCGACCGGGGAGCTGTTTTTT. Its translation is CASSVASGGATGELFF. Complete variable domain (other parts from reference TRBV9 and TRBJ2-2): DSGVTQTPKHLITATGQRVTLRCSPRSGDLSVYWYQQSLDQGLQFLIQYYNGEERAKGNILERFSAQQFPDLHSELNLSSLELGDSALYFCASSVASGGATGELFFGEGSRLTVL.

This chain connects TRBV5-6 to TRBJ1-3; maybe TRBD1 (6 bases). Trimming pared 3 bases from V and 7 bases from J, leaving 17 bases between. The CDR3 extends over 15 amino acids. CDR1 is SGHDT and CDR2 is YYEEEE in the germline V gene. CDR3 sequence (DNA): TGTGCCAGCAGCTGGTCCAATTGGGGGGCCAACACCATATATTTT. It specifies CASSWSNWGANTIYF.

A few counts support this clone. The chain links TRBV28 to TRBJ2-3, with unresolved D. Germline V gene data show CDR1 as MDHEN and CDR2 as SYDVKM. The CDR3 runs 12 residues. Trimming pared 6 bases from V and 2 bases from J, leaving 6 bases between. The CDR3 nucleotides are TGTGCCAGCAGACCGACCACAGATACGCAGTATTTT. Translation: CASRPTTDTQYF.